This T cell receptor (beta chain) originates from a study of T cells in Graves' hyperthyroidism and ophthalmopathy. Germline V gene lookup returns CDR1 GTSNPN and CDR2 SVGIG (reference sequence). V lost 0 bases, J lost 5 bases, and 4 bases lay in between. This CDR3 comprises 11 residues. Among the patients, aged 18 to 65, hyperthyroidism was newly diagnosed and had lasted under 2 months. The CDR3 regions of TCR beta were amplified from RNA transcripts. First-round RT-PCR targeting the TCR CDR3 was performed with the HTBI primer set. TCRdb passed the multiplex PCR reads through MiXCR, listing each CDR3 protein once. The table has approximately 400,000 distinct CDR3 sequences, approximately 14% seen once.

The source is a woman younger than 35 with Graves' hyperthyroidism. Sequencing used blood. The chain combines TRBV30 with TRBJ2-5; no firm D call. The CDR3 spells CAWSVSETQYF. The CDR3 region has the DNA TGTGCCTGGAGTGTAAGTGAGACCCAGTACTTC. Variable domain in full (rest from reference TRBV30 and TRBJ2-5): SQTIHQWPATLVQPVGSPLSLECTVEGTSNPNLYWYRQAAGRGLQLLFYSVGIGQISSEVPQNLSASRPQDRQFILSSKKLLLSDSGFYLCAWSVSETQYFGPGTRLLVL.